This T cell receptor beta chain was recovered during a study of blood T cell repertoires in COVID-19. At the level of the study: The samples span acute and convalescent COVID-19 from the United States, Italy and Spain.

Original methodology: Reference gene primer amplification gave nucleated cell count estimates. Assay: immunoSEQ multiplex PCR; the TCRdb copy retains only in-frame clones and omits some. V, J and clone size reflect that table, while D and trimming were determined from the DNA. The repertoire holds about 330,000 clones, with over 75% as singletons. The participants were between about 18 and 95 years old and came from some 25 US areas. Grouping used clinical history reported by participants in a survey and questionnaire. Sequenced input: PBMCs or T cells enriched from blood (not recorded which). The TCR comes from a woman in her 30s who had recovered from COVID-19.

The chain's CDR3 is CASSRGTGTDYGYTF. DNA of the CDR3: TGCGCCAGCAGCCGGGGGACCGGGACGGATTATGGCTACACCTTC. This chain connects TRBV5-1 to TRBJ1-2; D perhaps matches TRBD1 (5 bases). Trimming left V 4 bases short and J 5 bases short, with 18 bases between. The CDR3 spans 15 residues. Germline CDR1 reads SGHRS; CDR2 reads YFSETQ.